This entry concerns a single T cell receptor beta chain. What it binds is unknown. The record originates from a study of cytomegalovirus exposure and HLA in healthy donors. The study, taken as a whole, reports: A later analysis revealed that TCR association rates differed between HLA loci, peaking at DRB1 and bottoming out at HLA-C. Accurate predictions that matched the HLA-A and HLA-B alleles of most subjects were reportedly made from TCR beta sequences.

Use of 60 Vbeta and 13 Jbeta primers characterized the PCR. Assay: immunoSEQ multiplex PCR; the TCRdb copy retains only in-frame clones and omits some. This table holds about 130,000 clones, roughly 76% found once. This receptor was obtained from a woman in her forties or fifties in good health and CMV-seronegative. The sample was PBMCs.

The DNA for the CDR3 is TGTGCCTGGAGTATCGGGGGGCGCTACGAGCAGTACTTC. Its translation is CAWSIGGRYEQYF. The chain has TRBV30 and TRBJ2-5; a weak D match, TRBD2 (7 bases). The DNA end is a closer match to TRBJ2-7, so the J assignment may be wrong. In germline, CDR1 is GTSNPN, CDR2 SVGIG (reference sequence). This CDR3 is 13 amino acids long.